The T cell receptor beta chain described here comes from a study of Graves' ophthalmopathy and Graves' hyperthyroidism. Broader study findings: Clonotypes were expanded in thyroid at above 0.001 frequency, and most also appeared in blood. From stable hyperthyroidism, ophthalmopathy was separated by a 13-signature model with roughly 89% sensitivity and 80% to 82% specificity.

Each diagnosis was determined on the basis of clinical symptoms, serum thyroxine, TRAb, thyroid ultrasound and orbital computed tomography. PBMCs were isolated from a roughly 10 ml sample of fresh peripheral blood. This clonotype was found once. Its antigen is unknown. The conserved final phenylalanine or tryptophan is absent from the CDR3, which likely points to a read error. RNA transcripts yielded amplified TCR beta CDR3 regions. HTBI primers primed a first-round RT-PCR, and a second-round multiplex PCR followed. One entry per CDR3 protein results from TCRdb running MiXCR on the multiplex PCR reads. The data show 35,000 to 50,000 distinct CDR3 sequences, with 50% seen just once and roughly 25% held by the top ten. The CDR3 has 12 amino acids. Germline V gene data show CDR1 as MNHEY and CDR2 as SVGAGI.

The chain links TRBV6-5 to TRBJ1-5; D unclear. The TCR was taken from an adult woman with stable Graves' hyperthyroidism. The sample consisted of peripheral blood. DNA for the CDR3: TGTGTCAGCGGGAGGTGGAATCAGCCCCAGCATCTT. This gives the protein CVSGRWNQPQHL.